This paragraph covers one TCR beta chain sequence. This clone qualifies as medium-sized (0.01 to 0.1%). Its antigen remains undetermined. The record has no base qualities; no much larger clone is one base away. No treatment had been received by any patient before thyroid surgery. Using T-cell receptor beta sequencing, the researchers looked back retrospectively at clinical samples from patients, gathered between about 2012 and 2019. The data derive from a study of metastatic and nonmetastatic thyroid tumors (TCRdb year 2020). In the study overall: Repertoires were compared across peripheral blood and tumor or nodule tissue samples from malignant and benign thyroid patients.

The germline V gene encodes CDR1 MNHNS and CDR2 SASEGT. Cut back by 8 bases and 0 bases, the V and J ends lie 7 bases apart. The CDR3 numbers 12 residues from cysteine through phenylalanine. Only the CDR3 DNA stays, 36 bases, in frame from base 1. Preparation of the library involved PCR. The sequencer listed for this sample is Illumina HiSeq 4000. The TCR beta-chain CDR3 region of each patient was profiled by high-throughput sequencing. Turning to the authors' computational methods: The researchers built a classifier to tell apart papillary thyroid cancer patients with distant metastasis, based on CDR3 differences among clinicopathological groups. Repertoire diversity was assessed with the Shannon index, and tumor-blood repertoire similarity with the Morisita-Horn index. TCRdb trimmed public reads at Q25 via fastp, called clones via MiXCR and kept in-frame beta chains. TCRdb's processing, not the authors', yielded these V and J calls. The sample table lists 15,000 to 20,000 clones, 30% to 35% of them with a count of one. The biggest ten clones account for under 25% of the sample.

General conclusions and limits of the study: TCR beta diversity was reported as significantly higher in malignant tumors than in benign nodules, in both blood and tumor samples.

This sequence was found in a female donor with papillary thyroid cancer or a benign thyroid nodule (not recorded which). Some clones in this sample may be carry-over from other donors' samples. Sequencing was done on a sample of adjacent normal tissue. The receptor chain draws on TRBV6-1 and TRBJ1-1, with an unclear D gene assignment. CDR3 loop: CASAPMNTEAFF. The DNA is TGTGCCAGCGCCCCGATGAACACTGAAGCTTTCTTT.